The 22 T cell receptor beta chains reported below all come from one sample, sequenced in a study of metastatic and nonmetastatic thyroid tumors. MiXCR re-clonotyped the PCR reads for TCRdb. The sample contains about 13,000 clones, about 30% of which appear only once. Thyroid surgery had not been preceded by any treatment in any patient. Sequencing was carried out using tumor tissue. The receptor source for this set is a male donor with papillary thyroid cancer or a benign thyroid nodule (not recorded which). Some clones in this sample may be carry-over from other donors' samples.

To note about this clone: This clone may be a read error of a much larger clone one base away. This rearrangement joins TRBV18 to TRBJ2-7; TRBD1 matches 7 bases. V was clipped by 1 base and J by 3 bases; unmatched bases: 9. There are 16 residues in the CDR3. Germline assignment: CDR1 KGHSH and CDR2 LQKENI. The CDR3 sequence is CASSPQAWGQIYEQYF. CDR3 nucleotide sequence: TGTGCCAGCTCACCACAAGCCTGGGGACAGATCTACGAGCAGTACTTC. The complete variable domain, with remaining parts taken from reference TRBV18 and TRBJ2-7, reads NAGVMQNPRHLVRRRGQEARLRCSPMKGHSHVYWYRQLPEEGLKFMVYLQKENIIDESGMPKERFSAEFPKEGPSILRIQQVVRGDSAAYFCASSPQAWGQIYEQYFGPGTRLTVT.

V gene TRBV6-1 combines with J gene TRBJ1-5; D uncertain. CDR1 is MNHNS and CDR2 is SASEGT in the germline V gene. The germline V and J ends were trimmed by 7 bases and 3 bases, with 16 bases remaining between them. CDR3 length equals 15 residues. CDR3 loop: CASTPPVYLNQPQHF. CDR3 nucleotide sequence: TGTGCCAGCACCCCCCCGGTCTATCTCAATCAGCCCCAGCATTTT.

In this sample, this clone is medium-sized. This chain joins TRBV5-1 and TRBJ2-1, with D possibly matching TRBD1 (5 bases). V gave up 0 bases and J gave up 3 bases, with 10 bases separating them. Germline CDR1 SGHRS, CDR2 YFSETQ. This CDR3 is built from 15 residues. This chain's CDR3 is CASSLGTLYYNEQFF. The CDR3 bases are TGCGCCAGCAGCTTGGGGACACTCTACTACAATGAGCAGTTCTTC.

The chain couples TRBV11-3 to TRBJ1-2; D is perhaps TRBD1 (5 bases). Germline V gives CDR1 SGHNT, CDR2 YENEEA. The CDR3 has 16 amino acids. V was clipped by 3 bases and J by 2 bases, with 16 bases between them. The CDR3 DNA sequence: TGTGCCAGCAGCTTGCTTACTACGGGACGGAACTATGGCTACACCTTC. This codes for CASSLLTTGRNYGYTF.

A word on this clone: Germline and junction disagree at one end, which may indicate a read error. The chain recombines TRBV28 with TRBJ2-7; D remains ambiguous. The CDR3 has 14 amino acids. The germline gives CDR1 MDHEN, CDR2 SYDVKM. CDR3 bases: TGTGCCAGCAGTCCCGCGACACTCAGCTACGGGCAGTACTTC. This translates into CASSPATLSYGQYF.

This clone counts as medium-sized. The chain is built from TRBV7-2 and TRBJ2-7; D gene uncertain. The CDR3 sequence is 13 residues long. Trimming took 2 bases from V and 3 from J, leaving 8 bases between them. CDR1 and CDR2 (germline): SGHTA, FQGNSA. CDR3 in DNA: TGTGCCAGCAGCTTAAATGGTTACTACGAGCAGTACTTC. Translation: CASSLNGYYEQYF.

The chain carries TRBV20-1 and TRBJ2-7; possibly TRBD2 for D (5 bases). V was shortened by 3 bases and J by 2 bases, with 8 bases between the two germline ends. The CDR3 loop spans 12 amino acids. Germline CDR1 is DFQATT and CDR2 is SNEGSKA (reference sequence). The CDR3 sequence is CSASGETYEQYF. Written as DNA, the CDR3 is TGCAGTGCTAGCGGGGAGACCTACGAGCAGTACTTC.

This clone is deemed medium-sized (0.01 to 0.1%). The junction shows a germline mismatch at one end, possibly a read error. This sequence joins TRBV5-4 and TRBJ2-7, with a possible D match to TRBD2 (6 bases). Germline V gene sequence: CDR1 SGHNT, CDR2 YYREEE (reference sequence). The CDR3 loop spans 11 amino acids. The CDR3 is CASSLGGEQYF. CDR3 DNA: TGTGCCAGCAGTTTGGGAGGCGAGCAGTACTTC.

This clone is deemed medium-sized. The chain is built from TRBV10-3 and TRBJ2-5; 8 bases are shared with TRBD1. Germline assignment: CDR1 ENHRY and CDR2 SYGVKD. The CDR3 is 14 amino acids. Unmatched junction bases numbered 2, after V lost 5 bases and J lost 0 bases. The CDR3 region is CAISTGGNQETQYF. In DNA form, the CDR3 reads TGTGCCATCAGTACAGGGGGTAACCAAGAGACCCAGTACTTC.

There are a few counts of this clone. The J gene is TRBJ1-5, the V gene TRBV6-1, with TRBD1 as a possible D gene (5 bases). Per the germline V gene, CDR1 is MNHNS and CDR2 is SASEGT. The CDR3 extends over 13 amino acids. Trimming removed 3 bases at V and 6 bases at J, with 9 bases between. The CDR3 here is CASSEGTIQPQHF. The DNA for the CDR3 is TGTGCCAGCAGTGAGGGGACGATTCAGCCCCAGCATTTT.

The gene calls are TRBV20-1 and TRBJ2-3; 13 bases line up with TRBD2. Trimming took 7 bases from V and 4 from J; bases not matched to a gene: 8. The germline CDR1 and CDR2 sequences are DFQATT and SNEGSKA (reference sequence). The CDR3 has 15 amino acids. The CDR3 DNA follows: TGCAGTGTTCTTTCCGGACTAGCGGGGGCAGATACGCAGTATTTT. Protein sequence: CSVLSGLAGADTQYF.

This chain uses TRBV6-5 with TRBJ2-7, with D possibly matching TRBD1 (6 bases). Germline V gene sequence: CDR1 MNHEY, CDR2 SVGAGI. V lost 6 bases and J lost 1, with 19 bases in between. This CDR3 region has 16 residues. As DNA, the CDR3 is TGTGCCAGCAGATTATCTTCAGGGGAGACTTCCTACGAGCAGTACTTC. Its translation: CASRLSSGETSYEQYF.

This clone has a count of ten or more. This may be a read error: a much more frequent sequence differs by one nucleotide. This specimen includes other DNA sequences encoding the same CDR3. The rearrangement links TRBV20-1 to TRBJ2-6; D not certain. The V end was cut by 0 bases, the J end by 0 bases, with 3 bases between. Germline lookup yields CDR1 DFQATT and CDR2 SNEGSKA (reference sequence). This CDR3 spans 14 amino acids. CDR3 DNA sequence: TGCAGTGCTAGAGATGGCTCTGGGGCCAACGTCCTGACTTTC. It codes for CSARDGSGANVLTF.

The chain recombines TRBV5-1 with TRBJ2-3; D perhaps matches TRBD2 (6 bases). Trimming shortened V by 7 bases and J by 11 bases, and 20 bases separated the two germline ends. The CDR3 covers 13 residues. Germline loops: CDR1 SGHRS, CDR2 YFSETQ. The CDR3 DNA reads as TGCGCCAGCGAACCGTTGATCGGGAGTGTGCAGTATTTT. Its protein is CASEPLIGSVQYF.

The chain is built from TRBV20-1 and TRBJ2-7; D call uncertain. Trimming cost V 4 bases and J 2 bases, with 21 bases left between them. In germline, CDR1 is DFQATT, CDR2 SNEGSKA (reference sequence). The CDR3 has 16 residues. The CDR3, as DNA: TGCAGTGCTACGGAAAATGGGCCGATCGTCACCTACGAGCAGTACTTC. Its protein product is CSATENGPIVTYEQYF.

This clone was detected ten times or more. V gene TRBV20-1 combines with J gene TRBJ1-1; D is possibly TRBD1 (6 bases). CDR3 length equals 12 residues. CDR1 is DFQATT, CDR2 SNEGSKA, per germline (reference sequence). CDR3 DNA sequence: TGCACCCCGGGGGCAGGGATCACTGAAGCTTTCTTT. Residues: CTPGAGITEAFF.

For this clone: One end of the junction is discordant with germline, which a read error may explain. The CDR3 protein is CSARDLGAGGQNEQLF. CDR3 in DNA: TGCAGTGCTAGAGATTTGGGAGCGGGAGGGCAGAATGAGCAGCTCTTC. This rearrangement joins TRBV20-1 to TRBJ2-1, with 10 positions matching TRBD2. Germline V gene data show CDR1 as DFQATT and CDR2 as SNEGSKA (reference sequence). The CDR3 runs to 16 residues.

This clone was observed a handful of times. This sequence joins TRBV7-2 and TRBJ2-2; possible D gene TRBD2, 5 bases. Germline CDR1 reads SGHTA; CDR2 reads FQGNSA. Trimming pared 0 bases from V and 6 bases from J, leaving 14 bases between. The CDR3 is made up of 16 amino acids. The CDR3 sequence is CASSLASAGTAGELFF. The CDR3 DNA sequence: TGTGCCAGCAGCTTAGCGTCTGCGGGTACGGCCGGGGAGCTGTTTTTT.

This chain uses TRBV19 with TRBJ2-1; TRBD2 matches at 11 bases. Per germline, CDR1 LNHDA and CDR2 SQIVND (reference sequence). CDR3 size: 15 residues. With V trimmed by 4 bases and J by 4 bases, 3 bases remained unmatched. The CDR3 sequence is CASSRGLAEYNEQFF. The CDR3 DNA reads as TGTGCCAGTAGTAGGGGACTAGCGGAGTACAATGAGCAGTTCTTC.

The rearrangement links TRBV7-6 to TRBJ1-2, with D unclear. The germline CDR1 and CDR2 sequences are SGHVS and FNYEAQ. The CDR3 runs 13 residues. V lost 0 bases, J lost 3 bases, and 5 bases lay in between. The CDR3 region has the DNA TGTGCCAGCAGCTTAGCAGGGCACTATGGCTACACCTTC. This encodes CASSLAGHYGYTF.

This clone has just a few counts. The chain joins TRBV20-1 to TRBJ2-5, with 16 bases identical to TRBD2. The CDR3 has 18 amino acids. The germline CDR1 and CDR2 sequences are DFQATT and SNEGSKA (reference sequence). The J segment lost 2 bases and the V segment lost 1 base, leaving 7 bases of the junction unmatched. The CDR3: CSARVTGLAGGPQETQYF. The CDR3 DNA reads TGCAGTGCTAGAGTGACGGGACTAGCGGGGGGGCCGCAAGAGACCCAGTACTTC.

V gene TRBV29-1 combines with J gene TRBJ2-1; either TRBD1 or TRBD2 may supply D (5 bases each). The V gene lost 5 bases and the J gene lost 4 bases, with 15 bases spanning the gap. The germline CDR1 and CDR2 sequences are SQVTM and ANQGSEA. The CDR3 is made up of 14 amino acids. The CDR3 nucleotides read TGCAGCGTTATGGGACCGAATAATTACAATGAGCAGTTCTTC. Protein: CSVMGPNNYNEQFF.